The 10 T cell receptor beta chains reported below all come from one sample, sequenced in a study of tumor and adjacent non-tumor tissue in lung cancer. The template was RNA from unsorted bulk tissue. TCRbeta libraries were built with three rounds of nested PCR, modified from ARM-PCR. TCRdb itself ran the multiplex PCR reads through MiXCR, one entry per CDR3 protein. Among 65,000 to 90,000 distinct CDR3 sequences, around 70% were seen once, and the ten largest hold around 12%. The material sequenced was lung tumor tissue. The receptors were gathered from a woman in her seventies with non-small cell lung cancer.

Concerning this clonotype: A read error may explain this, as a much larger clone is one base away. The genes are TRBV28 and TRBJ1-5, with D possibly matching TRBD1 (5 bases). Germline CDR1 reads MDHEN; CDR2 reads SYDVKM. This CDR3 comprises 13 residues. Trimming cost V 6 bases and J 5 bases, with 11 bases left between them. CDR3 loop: CASRIGVDQPQHF. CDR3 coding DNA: TGTGCCAGCAGGATAGGGGTGGATCAGCCCCAGCATTTT.

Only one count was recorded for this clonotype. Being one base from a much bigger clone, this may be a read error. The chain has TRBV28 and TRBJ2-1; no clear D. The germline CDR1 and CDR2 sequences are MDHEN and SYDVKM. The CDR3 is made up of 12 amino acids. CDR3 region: CASSYSYNERFF. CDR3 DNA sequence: TGTGCCAGCAGTTATTCCTACAATGAGCGGTTCTTC.

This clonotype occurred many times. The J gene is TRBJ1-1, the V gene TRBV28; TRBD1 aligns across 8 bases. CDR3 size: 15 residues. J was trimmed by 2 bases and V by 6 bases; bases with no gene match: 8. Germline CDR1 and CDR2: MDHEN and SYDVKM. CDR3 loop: CASRLGQGANTEAFF. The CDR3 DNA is TGTGCCAGCAGACTTGGACAGGGCGCAAACACTGAAGCTTTCTTT. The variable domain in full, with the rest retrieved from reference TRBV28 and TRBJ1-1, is DVKVTQSSRYLVKRTGEKVFLECVQDMDHENMFWYRQDPGLGLRLIYFSYDVKMKEKGDIPEGYSVSREKKERFSLILESASTNQTSMYLCASRLGQGANTEAFFGQGTRLTVV.

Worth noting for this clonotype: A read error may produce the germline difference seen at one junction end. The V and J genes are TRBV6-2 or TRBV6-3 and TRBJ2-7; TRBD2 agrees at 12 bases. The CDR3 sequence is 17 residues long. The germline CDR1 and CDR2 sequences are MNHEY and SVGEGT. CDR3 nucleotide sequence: TGTGCCAGCAGTTACGCCGGACTAGCGGGACGTTCCTACGAGCGGAACTTC. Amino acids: CASSYAGLAGRSYERNF.

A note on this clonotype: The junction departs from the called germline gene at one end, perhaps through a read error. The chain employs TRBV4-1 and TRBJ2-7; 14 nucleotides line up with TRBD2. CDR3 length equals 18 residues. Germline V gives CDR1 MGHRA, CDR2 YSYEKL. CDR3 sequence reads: CASSPEGLAGAHPYEQYF. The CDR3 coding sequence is TGCGCAAGCAGCCCAGAGGGACTAGCGGGAGCTCATCCCTACGAGCAGTACTTC.

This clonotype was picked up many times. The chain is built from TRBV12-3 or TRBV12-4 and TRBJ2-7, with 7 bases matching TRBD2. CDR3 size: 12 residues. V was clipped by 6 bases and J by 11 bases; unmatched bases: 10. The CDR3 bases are TGTGCCAGCAGCACTTCCGGGGGGAGAGAGTACTTC. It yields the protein CASSTSGGREYF.

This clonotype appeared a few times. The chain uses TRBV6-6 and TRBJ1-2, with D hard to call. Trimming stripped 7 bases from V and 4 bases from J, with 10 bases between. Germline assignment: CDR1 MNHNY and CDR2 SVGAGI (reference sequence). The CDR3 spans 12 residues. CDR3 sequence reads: CASTEVSYGYTF. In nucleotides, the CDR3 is TGTGCCAGCACTGAGGTCTCCTATGGCTACACCTTC.

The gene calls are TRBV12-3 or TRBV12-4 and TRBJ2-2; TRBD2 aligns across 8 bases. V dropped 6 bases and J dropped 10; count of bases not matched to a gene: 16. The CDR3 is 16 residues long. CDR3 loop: CASSRLASSNTEELFF. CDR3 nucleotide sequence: TGTGCCAGCAGCCGACTAGCGTCCTCGAACACGGAGGAGCTGTTTTTT.

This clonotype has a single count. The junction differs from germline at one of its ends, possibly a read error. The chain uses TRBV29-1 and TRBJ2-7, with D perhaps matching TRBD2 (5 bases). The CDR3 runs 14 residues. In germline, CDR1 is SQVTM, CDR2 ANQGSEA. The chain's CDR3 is CSVVRETTPYKQYF. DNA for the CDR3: TGCAGCGTTGTGAGGGAGACTACCCCCTACAAGCAGTACTTC.

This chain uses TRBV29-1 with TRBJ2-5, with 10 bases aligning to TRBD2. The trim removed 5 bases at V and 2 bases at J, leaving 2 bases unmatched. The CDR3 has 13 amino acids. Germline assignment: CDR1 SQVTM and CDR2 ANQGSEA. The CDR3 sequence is CSVLAGVQETQYF. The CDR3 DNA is TGCAGCGTTCTAGCGGGGGTGCAAGAGACCCAGTACTTC.